Here is one T cell receptor (beta chain) with its context. Its matching antigen is unknown. V gave up 6 bases and J gave up 5 bases; unmatched junction bases: 5. CDR3 size: 15 residues. The data are from a study of T cells in Graves' hyperthyroidism and ophthalmopathy. Overall study findings and caveats: Blood shared most expanded thyroid clonotypes above 0.001.

It was RNA transcripts that yielded the amplified TCR beta CDR3 regions. The TCR CDR3 first-round RT-PCR relied on the HTBI primer set. From the multiplex PCR reads, TCRdb called clonotypes with MiXCR, one entry per CDR3 protein. This sample carries hundreds of thousands of distinct CDR3 sequences, 19% of them seen once, and the ten largest clones take 3.5% to 4%. The authors deemed Graves' hyperthyroidism stable absent ophthalmopathy progression within 18 months. J is TRBJ2-7 and V is TRBV12-3 or TRBV12-4, with 15 bases matching TRBD2. The sequenced sample was blood. This clonotype originated in a young woman with Graves' hyperthyroidism. The CDR3 DNA follows: TGTGCCAGCAGCCCGGGACTAGCGGGGGGCCACGAGCAGTACTTC. Protein product: CASSPGLAGGHEQYF.